This T cell receptor (beta chain) was captured in a study of graft-versus-host responses after intestinal transplantation. Whole-study context: Recipients received multivisceral, liver-intestinal, or isolated intestinal transplants. Among the recipients, all got anti-thymocyte globulin induction and then tacrolimus and steroids for roughly three years. Study-wide results and caveats: Peak levels of circulating GvH clones tracked with early post-transplant HvG declines. Analysis identified GvH clones in recipient marrow, with some appearing first in ileum or blood.

This CDR3 region has 16 residues. Trimming at V came to 4 bases and at J to 6 bases, leaving 12 bases not matched to a gene. The germline gives CDR1 SGHDN, CDR2 FVKESK. As concerns this clone: What it binds is not known.

The protocol was immunoSEQ multiplex PCR, while the TCRdb copy is restricted to in-frame clones and leaves out a portion. The sample yields about 120,000 clones, around 95% seen once. Sequences were derived from unstimulated CD8+ T cells sorted from spleen or lymph node cells, sampled before intestinal transplant. This chain links TRBV14 with TRBJ2-7, with 10 bases lining up with TRBD1. This TCR was sampled from a human donor who received an intestinal transplant. In nucleotides, the CDR3 is TGTGCCAGCAGCCGCCCTGCGACAGGGGGCCGGGGCGAGCAGTACTTC. As protein: CASSRPATGGRGEQYF.